A single sample is the source of the 5 T cell receptor beta chains below, sequenced in a study of blood T cell repertoires in COVID-19. Method: immunoSEQ multiplex PCR; TCRdb's copy keeps in-frame clones and lacks some. The table shows roughly 670,000 clones, with around 90% occurring only once. Sequencing was done on a sample of peripheral blood. These receptors were taken from a woman between 18 and 29 years old with acute or convalescent COVID-19.

The CDR3 DNA reads TGTGCCACCAGCAGAGATGTGGGGGCGCGGGGCTACACCTTC. Residues: CATSRDVGARGYTF. V and J are TRBV15 and TRBJ1-2; D is possibly TRBD1 (6 bases). Trimming took 0 bases from V and 8 from J, leaving 13 bases between them. The V gene's germline CDR1 is LNHNV and CDR2 YYDKDF (reference sequence). This CDR3 comprises 14 residues.

This clone was seen just once. J is TRBJ2-2 and V is TRBV19; 8 bases line up with TRBD2. Germline CDR1 reads LNHDA; CDR2 reads SQIVND (reference sequence). V lost 4 bases to trimming and J lost 3 bases; unmatched junction nucleotides: 1. The CDR3 consists of 14 residues. CDR3 residues: CASSSGGYTGELFF. CDR3 nucleotides: TGTGCCAGTAGTAGCGGGGGGTACACCGGGGAGCTGTTTTTT.

The chain joins TRBV24-1 to TRBJ2-2; D might be TRBD1 (7 bases). The ends were cut back, 4 bases at V and 4 bases at J, with 15 bases in the middle. Germline V gene sequence: CDR1 KGHDR, CDR2 SFDVKD. There are 16 residues in the CDR3. Written as DNA, the CDR3 is TGTGCCACCAGTGACCCAGGGGGGATATCCACCGGGGAGCTGTTTTTT. As protein: CATSDPGGISTGELFF.

The genes are TRBV6-5 and TRBJ2-3, with D hard to call. The ends were cut back, 8 bases at V and 1 base at J, with 16 bases in the middle. This CDR3 has 15 residues. CDR1 is MNHEY, CDR2 SVGAGI, per germline. DNA of the CDR3: TGTGCCAGCGCGTCATTCACGGTTGGCACAGATACGCAGTATTTT. Amino acid sequence: CASASFTVGTDTQYF.

The count of this clone is one. This chain uses TRBV5-1 with TRBJ1-4; D might be TRBD1 (6 bases). The germline V gene has CDR1 SGHRS and CDR2 YFSETQ. The V and J ends lost 0 bases and 7 bases respectively, with 16 bases between them. The CDR3 covers 16 residues. The CDR3 nucleotides are TGCGCCAGCAGCTTGGGAGTGTTACAGGGTGGTGAAAAACTGTTTTTT. It specifies CASSLGVLQGGEKLFF.